This TCR beta chain was sequenced in a study of blood T cell repertoires in COVID-19. Study information: The analysed material was cDNA or gDNA that came from T cells, B-cell-depleted T cells, or PBMCs.

Trimming pared 5 bases from V and 5 bases from J, leaving 18 bases between. The CDR3 runs 15 residues. The germline V gene encodes CDR1 SEHNR and CDR2 FQNEAQ (reference sequence). Original methodology: Reference gene primer amplification gave estimated nucleated cell counts. Libraries were prepared by immunoSEQ multiplex PCR; TCRdb keeps only in-frame clonotypes and omits some of them. The V and J calls and the clone size are those of that table, but D and trimming were determined from the DNA. The data show about 130,000 clones, with around 77% seen just once and 9.5% to 14% held by the top ten. This receptor was taken from a human donor in a cohort sampled during active COVID-19. What was sequenced was peripheral blood. The chain joins TRBV7-9 to TRBJ2-5; D ambiguous. CDR3 nucleotides: TGTGCCAGCAGCCCCGCTCTGGGCTATAGTGAGACCCAGTACTTC. Amino acids: CASSPALGYSETQYF. The whole variable domain, filled in from reference TRBV7-9 and TRBJ2-5, reads DTGVSQNPRHKITKRGQNVTFRCDPISEHNRLYWYRQTLGQGPEFLTYFQNEAQLEKSRLLSDRFSAERPKGSFSTLEIQRTEQGDSAMYLCASSPALGYSETQYFGPGTRLLVL.